This is a list of T cell receptor beta chains from one sample in a study of shared clonotypes between healthy human individuals. Only in-frame clones appear in the TCRdb table, and some are missing; sequencing was by immunoSEQ multiplex PCR. The sample yields 520,000 or so clones, about four fifths seen once. Sequencing input: PBMCs. The receptors come from a woman aged 40 to 50 in good health. Some clones in this sample may be carry-over from other donors' samples. The CDR3 runs from the conserved cysteine through the conserved F or W. Each record gives: J gene, clone size, D gene, V gene, CDR3 protein, CDR3 DNA. D genes are given only for firm matches. Clone size, where shown, is once, few, many, or a class for clones that have expanded.

TRBJ2-5,.,TRBD1,TRBV11-3,CASSLSTTGGWETQYF,TGTGCCAGCAGCCTATCTACGACAGGGGGCTGGGAGACCCAGTACTTC
TRBJ2-7,.,.,TRBV27,CASSPPGGGPEQYF,TGTGCCAGCAGCCCCCCGGGAGGGGGCCCCGAGCAGTACTTC
TRBJ2-1,.,.,TRBV7-6,CASSSFRTAYNEQFF,TGTGCCAGCAGCTCCTTTCGGACAGCCTACAATGAGCAGTTCTTC
TRBJ1-3,.,.,TRBV10-1,CASSDLRRSSGNTIYF,TGCGCCAGCAGTGACCTAAGACGTAGCTCTGGAAACACCATATATTTT
TRBJ2-2,few,.,TRBV9,CASSVDESRELFF,TGTGCCAGCAGCGTAGATGAGTCCCGGGAGCTGTTTTTT
TRBJ2-7,.,.,TRBV28,CASSPPGGPYEQYF,TGTGCCAGCAGTCCCCCAGGAGGGCCCTACGAGCAGTACTTC
TRBJ2-7,.,.,TRBV10-3,CASSVGTYEQYF,TGTGCCAGCTCGGTGGGGACCTACGAGCAGTACTTC
TRBJ2-1,.,.,TRBV19,CATGVYINEQFF,TGTGCCACTGGGGTATATATCAATGAGCAGTTCTTC
TRBJ1-1,.,.,TRBV7-9,CASSLGLRGEAFF,TGTGCCAGCAGCTTAGGTCTTAGGGGGGAAGCTTTCTTT
TRBJ2-7,.,TRBD1,TRBV4-1,CASSPRQGRNRYEQYF,TGCGCCAGCAGCCCTCGACAGGGCCGAAACCGTTACGAGCAGTACTTC
TRBJ2-3,.,TRBD2,TRBV4-1,CASSYPGTNTDTQYF,TGCGCCAGCAGCTATCCCGGGACTAACACAGATACGCAGTATTTT
TRBJ1-1,few,.,TRBV7-9,CASSLMGERTEAFF,TGTGCCAGCAGCTTAATGGGCGAGCGAACTGAAGCTTTCTTT
TRBJ1-2,.,.,TRBV6-1,CASSEAGVGKFNYGYTF,TGTGCCAGCAGTGAAGCGGGTGTGGGAAAATTTAACTATGGCTACACCTTC
TRBJ2-7,.,TRBD2,TRBV11-2,CASSLGVAGGQYF,TGTGCCAGCAGCTTAGGAGTAGCGGGAGGGCAGTACTTC
TRBJ1-5,.,.,TRBV5-1,CASSFSGVGNQPQHF,TGCGCCAGCAGCTTTTCGGGGGTTGGCAATCAGCCCCAGCATTTT
TRBJ2-4,.,.,TRBV19,CASSPAGSIAKNIQYF,TGTGCCAGTAGTCCGGCGGGGTCGATAGCCAAAAACATTCAGTACTTC
TRBJ2-3,.,TRBD2,TRBV5-4,CASSVGTSGGDTQYF,TGTGCCAGCAGCGTCGGGACTAGCGGGGGAGATACGCAGTATTTT
TRBJ2-7,many,.,TRBV6-5,CASSYQRDTEQYF,TGTGCCAGCAGTTACCAACGTGATACGGAGCAGTACTTC
TRBJ2-1,once,.,TRBV10-2,CASSDWSGNYNEQFF,TGCGCCAGCAGTGATTGGAGCGGTAACTACAATGAGCAGTTCTTC
TRBJ2-7,few,TRBD1,TRBV9,CASSVGQGDSEQYF,TGTGCCAGCAGCGTAGGACAGGGAGATAGCGAGCAGTACTTC
TRBJ2-5,.,.,TRBV11-2,CASSLDAHQAGEETQYF,TGTGCCAGCAGCTTAGATGCCCATCAAGCGGGTGAGGAGACCCAGTACTTC
TRBJ2-2,.,TRBD2,TRBV4-2,CASSRLTSGSGTGELFF,TGTGCCAGCAGCCGCCTGACTAGCGGGAGCGGCACCGGGGAGCTGTTTTTT
TRBJ2-2,.,.,TRBV5-1,CASSAETVDTGELFF,TGCGCCAGCAGCGCGGAGACAGTAGACACCGGGGAGCTGTTTTTT
TRBJ2-1,few,.,TRBV27,CASSLSLSAQQFF,TGTGCCAGCAGTTTATCGCTTAGCGCACAGCAGTTCTTC
TRBJ2-1,once,.,TRBV5-1,CASRGPQTKLEQFF,TGCGCCAGCAGGGGCCCCCAGACTAAACTTGAGCAGTTCTTC
TRBJ1-1,many,.,TRBV6-5,CASSQTSTEAFF,TGTGCCAGCAGTCAAACTTCCACTGAAGCTTTCTTT
TRBJ2-7,.,.,TRBV19,CASRDTSYEQYF,TGTGCCAGCCGGGATACCTCCTACGAGCAGTACTTC
TRBJ2-3,.,TRBD2,TRBV28,CASSLRGGGNADTQYF,TGTGCCAGCAGTTTACGGGGGGGTGGTAACGCAGATACGCAGTATTTT
TRBJ2-7,.,.,TRBV7-8,CASSLWGRQGPYEQYF,TGTGCCAGCAGCTTATGGGGCAGACAAGGGCCCTACGAGCAGTACTTC
TRBJ1-6,few,.,TRBV5-1,CASSLAEDSPLHF,TGCGCCAGCAGCTTGGCCGAGGATTCACCCCTCCACTTT
TRBJ1-1,.,TRBD1,TRBV6-6,CASRPPMGQGATEAFF,TGTGCCAGCAGACCCCCTATGGGACAGGGGGCCACTGAAGCTTTCTTT
TRBJ2-3,once,TRBD2,TRBV11-2,CASRRLAGTDTQYF,TGTGCCAGCAGGAGACTAGCGGGAACAGATACGCAGTATTTT
TRBJ2-1,.,.,TRBV5-1,CASSWGLENNEQFF,TGCGCCAGCAGCTGGGGACTGGAGAACAATGAGCAGTTCTTC
TRBJ2-2,.,TRBD2,TRBV5-1,CASSGGLAGPNTGELFF,TGCGCCAGCAGCGGGGGACTAGCGGGCCCGAACACCGGGGAGCTGTTTTTT
TRBJ2-7,.,TRBD2,TRBV13,CASSLGTSGFPYEQYF,TGTGCCAGCAGCTTAGGGACTAGCGGCTTTCCCTACGAGCAGTACTTC
TRBJ2-5,.,.,TRBV5-5,CASSSSAGEASVVSDQYF,TGTGCCAGCAGCTCGTCGGCCGGGGAGGCGAGCGTCGTTAGTGACCAGTACTTC
TRBJ1-5,.,.,TRBV19,CASSPQPPRPQHF,TGTGCCAGTAGTCCCCAGCCCCCTAGGCCCCAGCATTTT
TRBJ2-5,.,.,TRBV9,CASSVAGTQETQYF,TGTGCCAGCAGCGTCGCCGGCACCCAAGAGACCCAGTACTTC
TRBJ2-2,.,.,TRBV7-3,CASSLTNTGELFF,TGTGCCAGCAGCCTAACCAACACCGGGGAGCTGTTTTTT
TRBJ2-1,.,.,TRBV4-3,CASSHGRSSYNEQFF,TGCGCCAGCAGCCACGGGAGAAGCTCCTACAATGAGCAGTTCTTC
TRBJ2-2,.,.,TRBV7-6,CASSNPFYTGELFF,TGTGCCAGCAGTAACCCCTTCTACACCGGGGAGCTGTTTTTT
TRBJ1-1,.,TRBD1,TRBV27,CASRGNRGENTEAFF,TGTGCCAGCAGGGGAAACAGGGGGGAGAACACTGAAGCTTTCTTT
TRBJ1-5,many,.,TRBV18,CASSPNEAYSNQPQHF,TGTGCCAGCTCACCAAACGAAGCATATAGCAATCAGCCCCAGCATTTT
TRBJ1-2,.,.,TRBV27,CASSPYSASYGYTF,TGTGCCAGCAGCCCCTATAGTGCGAGCTATGGCTACACCTTC
TRBJ2-3,.,.,TRBV2,CASRTNRETDTQYF,TGTGCCAGCAGGACCAACAGGGAAACAGATACGCAGTATTTT
TRBJ2-5,.,.,TRBV25-1,CASSRAQGETQYF,TGTGCCAGCAGTCGCGCACAAGGAGAGACCCAGTACTTC
TRBJ1-2,.,.,TRBV7-3,CASSSGPGDYGYTF,TGTGCCAGCAGCTCCGGGCCAGGGGACTATGGCTACACCTTC
TRBJ2-1,.,TRBD2,TRBV7-6,CASSLGLAGGDEQFF,TGTGCCAGCAGCCTGGGACTAGCGGGAGGAGATGAGCAGTTCTTC